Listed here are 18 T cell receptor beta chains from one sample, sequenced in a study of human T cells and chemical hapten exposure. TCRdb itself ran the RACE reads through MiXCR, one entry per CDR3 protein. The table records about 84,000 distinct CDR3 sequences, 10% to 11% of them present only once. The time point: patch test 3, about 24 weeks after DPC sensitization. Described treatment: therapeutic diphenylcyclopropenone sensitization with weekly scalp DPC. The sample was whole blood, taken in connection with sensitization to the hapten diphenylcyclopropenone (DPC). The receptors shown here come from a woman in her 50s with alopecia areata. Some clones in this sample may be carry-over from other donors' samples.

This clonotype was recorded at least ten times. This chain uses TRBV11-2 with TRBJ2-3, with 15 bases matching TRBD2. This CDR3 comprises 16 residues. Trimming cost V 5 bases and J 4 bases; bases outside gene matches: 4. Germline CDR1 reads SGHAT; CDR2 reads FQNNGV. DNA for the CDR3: TGTGCCAGCAGCCCCGGACTAGCGGGAGGGGCAGATACGCAGTATTTT. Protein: CASSPGLAGGADTQYF.

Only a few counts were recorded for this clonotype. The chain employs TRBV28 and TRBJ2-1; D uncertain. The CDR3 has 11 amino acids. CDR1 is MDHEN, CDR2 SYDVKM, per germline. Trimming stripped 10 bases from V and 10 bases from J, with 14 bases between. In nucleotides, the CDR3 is TGTGCCACCCATCGAGGCGGCGAGCAGTTCTTC. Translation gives CATHRGGEQFF. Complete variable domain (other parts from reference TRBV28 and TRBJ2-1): DVKVTQSSRYLVKRTGEKVFLECVQDMDHENMFWYRQDPGLGLRLIYFSYDVKMKEKGDIPEGYSVSREKKERFSLILESASTNQTSMYLCATHRGGEQFFGPGTRLTVL.

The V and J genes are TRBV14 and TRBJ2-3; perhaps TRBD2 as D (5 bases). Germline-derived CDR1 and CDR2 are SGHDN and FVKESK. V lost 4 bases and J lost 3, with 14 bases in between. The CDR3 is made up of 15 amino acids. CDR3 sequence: CASSPRGGITDTQYF. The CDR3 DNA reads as TGTGCCAGCAGCCCACGAGGAGGCATAACAGATACGCAGTATTTT.

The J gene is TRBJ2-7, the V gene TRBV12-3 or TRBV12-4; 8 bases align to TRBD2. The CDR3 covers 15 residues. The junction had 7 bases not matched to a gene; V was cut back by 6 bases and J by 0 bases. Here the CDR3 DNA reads TGTGCCAGCAGGCCCGAACGGGAGGGCTCCTACGAGCAGTACTTC. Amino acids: CASRPEREGSYEQYF.

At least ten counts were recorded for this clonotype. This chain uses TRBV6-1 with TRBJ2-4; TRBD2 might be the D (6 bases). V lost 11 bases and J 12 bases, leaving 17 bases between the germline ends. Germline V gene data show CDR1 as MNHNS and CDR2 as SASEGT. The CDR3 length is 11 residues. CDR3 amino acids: CASLGGVDQYF. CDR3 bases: TGTGCCTCCCTCGGGGGAGTCGATCAGTACTTC.

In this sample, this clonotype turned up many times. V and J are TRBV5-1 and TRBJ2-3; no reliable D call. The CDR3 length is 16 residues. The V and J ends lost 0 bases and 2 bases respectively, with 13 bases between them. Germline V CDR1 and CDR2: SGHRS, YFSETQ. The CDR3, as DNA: TGCGCCAGCAGCTTGGTAGCCAGAATTCCCACAGATACGCAGTATTTT. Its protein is CASSLVARIPTDTQYF.

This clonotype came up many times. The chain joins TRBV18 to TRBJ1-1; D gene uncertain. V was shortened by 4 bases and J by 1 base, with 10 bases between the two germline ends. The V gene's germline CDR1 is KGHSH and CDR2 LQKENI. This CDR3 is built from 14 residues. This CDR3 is CASSLGPTNTEAFF. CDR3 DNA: TGTGCCAGCTCACTAGGACCGACGAACACTGAAGCTTTCTTT.

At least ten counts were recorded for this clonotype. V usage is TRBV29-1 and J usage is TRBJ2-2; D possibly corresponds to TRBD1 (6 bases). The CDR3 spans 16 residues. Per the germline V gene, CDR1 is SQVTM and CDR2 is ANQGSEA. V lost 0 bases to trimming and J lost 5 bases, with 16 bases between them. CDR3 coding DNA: TGCAGCGTTGAAGATCAAGAGACAGGAAGAACCGGGGAGCTGTTTTTT. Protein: CSVEDQETGRTGELFF.

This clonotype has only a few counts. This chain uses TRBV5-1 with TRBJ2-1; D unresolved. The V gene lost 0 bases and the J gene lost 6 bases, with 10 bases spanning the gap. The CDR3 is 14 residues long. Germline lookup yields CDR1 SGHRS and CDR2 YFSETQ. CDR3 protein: CASSLAADSNEQFF. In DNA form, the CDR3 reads TGCGCCAGCAGCTTGGCCGCTGACTCCAATGAGCAGTTCTTC.

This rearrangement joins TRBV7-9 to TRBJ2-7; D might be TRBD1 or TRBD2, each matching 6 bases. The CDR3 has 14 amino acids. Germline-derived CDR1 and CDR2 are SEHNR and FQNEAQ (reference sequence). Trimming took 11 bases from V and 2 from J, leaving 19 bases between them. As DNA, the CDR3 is TGTGCCGGCTCGGGGGCCGAGGGAACCTACGAGCAGTACTTC. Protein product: CAGSGAEGTYEQYF.

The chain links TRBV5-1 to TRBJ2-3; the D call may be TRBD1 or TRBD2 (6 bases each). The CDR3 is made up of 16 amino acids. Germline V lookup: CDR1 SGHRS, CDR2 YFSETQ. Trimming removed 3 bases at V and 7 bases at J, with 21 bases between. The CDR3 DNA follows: TGCGCCAGCAGCTCCAGGAGGGGGGACGGTCCTCATACGCAGTATTTT. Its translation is CASSSRRGDGPHTQYF. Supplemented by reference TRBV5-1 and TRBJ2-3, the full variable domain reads KAGVTQTPRYLIKTRGQQVTLSCSPISGHRSVSWYQQTPGQGLQFLFEYFSETQRNKGNFPGRFSGRQFSNSRSEMNVSTLELGDSALYLCASSSRRGDGPHTQYFGPGTRLTVL.

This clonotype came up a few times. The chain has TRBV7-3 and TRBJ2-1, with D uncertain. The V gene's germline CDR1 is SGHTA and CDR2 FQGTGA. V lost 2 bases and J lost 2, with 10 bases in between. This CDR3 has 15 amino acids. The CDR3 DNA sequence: TGTGCCAGCAGCTTAGAGGAGTCCCCCTACAATGAGCAGTTCTTC. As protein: CASSLEESPYNEQFF.

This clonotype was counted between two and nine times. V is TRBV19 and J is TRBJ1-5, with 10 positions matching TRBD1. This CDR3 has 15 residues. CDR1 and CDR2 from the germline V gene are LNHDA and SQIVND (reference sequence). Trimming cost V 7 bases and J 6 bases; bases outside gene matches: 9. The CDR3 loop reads CASIGDRGPGQPQHF. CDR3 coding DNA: TGTGCCAGTATAGGTGACAGGGGGCCAGGTCAGCCCCAGCATTTT.

The CDR3 is CASSYSVSGTTDTQYF. The DNA for the CDR3 is TGTGCCAGCAGTTACTCAGTTAGCGGAACCACAGATACGCAGTATTTT. V usage is TRBV6-5 and J usage is TRBJ2-3; possible D gene TRBD2, 6 bases. Trimming took 0 bases from V and 2 from J, leaving 12 bases between them. The germline V gene encodes CDR1 MNHEY and CDR2 SVGAGI. The CDR3 is 16 residues long.

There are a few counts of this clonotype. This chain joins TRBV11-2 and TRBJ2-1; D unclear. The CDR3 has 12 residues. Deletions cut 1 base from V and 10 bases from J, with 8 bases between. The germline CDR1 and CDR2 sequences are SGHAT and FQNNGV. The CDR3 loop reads CASSLVPGEQFF. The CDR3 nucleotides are TGTGCCAGCAGCTTAGTGCCAGGAGAGCAGTTCTTC.

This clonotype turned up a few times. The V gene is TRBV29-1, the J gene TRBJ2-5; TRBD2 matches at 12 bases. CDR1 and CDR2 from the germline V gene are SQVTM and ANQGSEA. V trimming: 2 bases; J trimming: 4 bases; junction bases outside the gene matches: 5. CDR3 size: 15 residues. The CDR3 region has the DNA TGCAGCGTTGAACGACTAGCGGGAGAAGGAGAGACCCAGTACTTC. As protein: CSVERLAGEGETQYF. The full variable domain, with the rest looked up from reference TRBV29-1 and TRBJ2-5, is SAVISQKPSRDICQRGTSLTIQCQVDSQVTMMFWYRQQPGQSLTLIATANQGSEATYESGFVIDKFPISRPNLTFSTLTVSNMSPEDSSIYLCSVERLAGEGETQYFGPGTRLLVL.

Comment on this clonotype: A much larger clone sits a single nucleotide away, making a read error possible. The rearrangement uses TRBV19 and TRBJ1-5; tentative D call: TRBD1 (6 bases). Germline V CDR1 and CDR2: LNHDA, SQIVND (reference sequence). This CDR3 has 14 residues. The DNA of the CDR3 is TGTGCCTGTAGCACGACAGGATCCCTCCGGACCCAGCATTTT. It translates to CACSTTGSLRTQHF.

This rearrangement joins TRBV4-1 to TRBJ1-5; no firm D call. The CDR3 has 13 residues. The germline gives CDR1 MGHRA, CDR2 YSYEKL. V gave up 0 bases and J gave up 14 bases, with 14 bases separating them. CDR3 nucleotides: TGCGCCAGCAGCCAAGATCCTAGACTGCAGAAGCATTTT. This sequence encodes CASSQDPRLQKHF.